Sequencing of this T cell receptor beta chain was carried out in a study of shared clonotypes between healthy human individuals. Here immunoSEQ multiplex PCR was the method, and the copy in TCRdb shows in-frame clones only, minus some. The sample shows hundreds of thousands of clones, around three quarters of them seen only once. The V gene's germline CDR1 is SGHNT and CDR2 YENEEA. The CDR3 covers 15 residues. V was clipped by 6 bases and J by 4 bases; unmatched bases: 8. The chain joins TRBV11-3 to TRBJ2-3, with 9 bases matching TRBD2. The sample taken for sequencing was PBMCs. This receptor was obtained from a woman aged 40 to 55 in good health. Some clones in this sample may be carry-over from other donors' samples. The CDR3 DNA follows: TGTGCCAGCAGTTATCTAGCGGGAAGTGCAGATACGCAGTATTTT. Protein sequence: CASSYLAGSADTQYF.